This T cell receptor beta chain was obtained from a study of blood T cell repertoires in COVID-19. Turning to the study itself: There were acute and convalescent COVID-19 samples, and they came from the United States, Italy and Spain. The cDNA or gDNA used as material had been derived from T cells, B-cell-depleted T cells, or PBMCs.

As processed by the authors: Nucleated cell counts were estimated from reference gene primer amplification. TCRdb's table, derived via immunoSEQ multiplex PCR, lists solely in-frame clones and lacks some. V and J calls and clone size are as listed in that table; D and trimming were resolved from the DNA. The sample includes about 180,000 clones, about 90% of them seen just once. Germline CDR1 is LGHDT and CDR2 is YNNKEL (reference sequence). V was pared by 3 bases and J by 6 bases, with 8 bases between. The CDR3 sequence is 13 residues long. In regard to this clone: Other DNA sequences in the sample encode the same CDR3.

Residents of about two dozen US areas, aged roughly 18 to 95 years, made up the participants. The sequencing input was PBMCs or T cells enriched from blood (not recorded which). The source is a woman aged 18-29 years who had recovered from COVID-19. V and J are TRBV3-1 (or the pseudogene TRBV3-2) and TRBJ2-2; D is unresolved. This CDR3 is CASSQAPAGELFF. CDR3 bases: TGTGCCAGCAGCCAGGCCCCCGCCGGGGAGCTGTTTTTT.